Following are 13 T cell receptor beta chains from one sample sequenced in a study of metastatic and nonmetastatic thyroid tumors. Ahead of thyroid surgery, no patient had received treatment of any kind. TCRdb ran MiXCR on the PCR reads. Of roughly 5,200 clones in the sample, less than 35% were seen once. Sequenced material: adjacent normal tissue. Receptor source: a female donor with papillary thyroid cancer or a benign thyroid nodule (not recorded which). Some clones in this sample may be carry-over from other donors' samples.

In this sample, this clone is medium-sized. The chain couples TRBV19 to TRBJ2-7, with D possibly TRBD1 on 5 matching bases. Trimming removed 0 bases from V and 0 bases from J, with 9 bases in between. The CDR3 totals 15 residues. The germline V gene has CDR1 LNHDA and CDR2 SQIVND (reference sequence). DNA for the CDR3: TGTGCCAGTAGTATAGAAACAGGCGCCTCCTACGAGCAGTACTTC. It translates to CASSIETGASYEQYF.

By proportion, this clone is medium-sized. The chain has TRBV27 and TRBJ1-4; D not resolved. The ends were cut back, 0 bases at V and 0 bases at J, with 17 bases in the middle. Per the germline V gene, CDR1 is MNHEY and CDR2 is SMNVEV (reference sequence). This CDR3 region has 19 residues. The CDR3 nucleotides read TGTGCCAGCAGTTTATCTATTCCCGGCCGCTCGTCAACTAATGAAAAACTGTTTTTT. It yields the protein CASSLSIPGRSSTNEKLFF.

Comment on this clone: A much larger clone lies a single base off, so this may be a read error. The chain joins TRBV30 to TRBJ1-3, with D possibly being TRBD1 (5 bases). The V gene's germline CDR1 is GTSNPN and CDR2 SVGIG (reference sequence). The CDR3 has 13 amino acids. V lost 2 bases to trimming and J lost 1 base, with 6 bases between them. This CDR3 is CAWSRGSGNTIYF. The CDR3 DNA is TGTGCCTGGAGTAGGGGTTCTGGAAACACCATATATTTT.

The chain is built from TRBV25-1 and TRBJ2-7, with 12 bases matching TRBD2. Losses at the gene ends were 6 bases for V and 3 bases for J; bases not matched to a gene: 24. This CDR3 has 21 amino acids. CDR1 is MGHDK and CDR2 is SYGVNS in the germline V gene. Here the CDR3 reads CASSHGVGTGGLAGSVYEQYF. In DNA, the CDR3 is TGTGCCAGCAGCCACGGAGTGGGGACGGGTGGACTAGCGGGAAGCGTCTACGAGCAGTACTTC.

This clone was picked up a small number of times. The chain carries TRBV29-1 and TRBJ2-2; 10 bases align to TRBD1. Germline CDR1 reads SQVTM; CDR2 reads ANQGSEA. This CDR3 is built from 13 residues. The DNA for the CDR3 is TGCATCGTGGACAGGGGGTACACCGGGGAGCTGTTTTTT. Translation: CIVDRGYTGELFF.

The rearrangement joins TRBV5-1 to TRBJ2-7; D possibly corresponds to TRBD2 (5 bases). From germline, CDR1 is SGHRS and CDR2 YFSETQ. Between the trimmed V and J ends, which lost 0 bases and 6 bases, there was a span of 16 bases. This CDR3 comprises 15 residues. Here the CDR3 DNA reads TGCGCCAGCAGCTTGGCCCGGGGAACAAAAGTCGAGCAGTACTTC. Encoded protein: CASSLARGTKVEQYF.

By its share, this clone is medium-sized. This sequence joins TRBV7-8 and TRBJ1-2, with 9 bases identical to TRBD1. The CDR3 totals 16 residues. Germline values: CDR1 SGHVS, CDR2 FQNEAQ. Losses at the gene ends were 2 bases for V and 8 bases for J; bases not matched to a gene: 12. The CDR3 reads CASSLRVQGAVEGYTF. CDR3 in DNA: TGTGCCAGCAGCTTAAGGGTACAGGGGGCAGTGGAGGGCTACACCTTC.

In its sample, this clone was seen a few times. CDR3: CSASRVTEGETQYF. DNA of the CDR3: TGCAGTGCCAGCCGGGTGACAGAGGGCGAGACCCAGTACTTC. The rearrangement uses TRBV20-1 and TRBJ2-5; D is perhaps TRBD1 or TRBD2 (5 bases each). Germline CDR1 reads DFQATT; CDR2 reads SNEGSKA (reference sequence). Trimming removed 6 bases from V and 5 bases from J, with 19 bases in between. The CDR3 sequence is 14 residues long.

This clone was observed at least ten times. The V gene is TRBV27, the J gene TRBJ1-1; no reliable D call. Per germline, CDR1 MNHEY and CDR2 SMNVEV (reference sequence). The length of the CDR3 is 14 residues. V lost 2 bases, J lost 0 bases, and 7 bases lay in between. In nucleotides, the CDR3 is TGTGCCAGCAGTTTAAATTTCATGAACACTGAAGCTTTCTTT. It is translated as CASSLNFMNTEAFF.

The CDR3 DNA is TGTGCCACCAATCTTGGGGAGACCACTGAAGCTTTCTTT. It yields the protein CATNLGETTEAFF. The chain is built from TRBV2 and TRBJ1-1; D remains unclear. The germline V and J ends were trimmed by 10 bases and 4 bases, with 16 bases remaining between them. Germline V gives CDR1 SNHLY, CDR2 FYNNEI. This CDR3 spans 13 amino acids. Complete variable domain (other parts from reference TRBV2 and TRBJ1-1): EPEVTQTPSHQVTQMGQEVILRCVPISNHLYFYWYRQILGQKVEFLVSFYNNEISEKSEIFDDQFSVERPDGSNFTLKIRSTKLEDSAMYFCATNLGETTEAFFGQGTRLTVV.

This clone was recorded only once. CDR3 sequence reads: CASSLGAGAGNSPLHF. In DNA, the CDR3 is TGTGCCAGCAGCTTGGGGGCCGGGGCAGGGAACTCACCCCTCCACTTT. The chain carries TRBV11-2 and TRBJ1-6; weak D call: TRBD1 (6 bases). Trimming took off 3 bases at V and 10 bases at J, with 19 bases between the two ends. Germline V CDR1 and CDR2: SGHAT, FQNNGV. The CDR3 consists of 16 residues.

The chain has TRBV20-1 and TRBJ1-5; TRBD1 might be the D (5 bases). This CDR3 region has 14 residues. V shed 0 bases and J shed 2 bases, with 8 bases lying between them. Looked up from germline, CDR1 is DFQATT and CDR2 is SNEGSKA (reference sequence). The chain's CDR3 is CSARDGAGNQPQHF. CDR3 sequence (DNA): TGCAGTGCTAGAGATGGGGCCGGCAATCAGCCCCAGCATTTT.

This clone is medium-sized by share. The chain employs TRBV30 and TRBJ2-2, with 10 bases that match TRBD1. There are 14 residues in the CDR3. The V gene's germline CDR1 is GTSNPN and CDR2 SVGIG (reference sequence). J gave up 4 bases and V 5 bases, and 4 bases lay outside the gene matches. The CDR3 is CAWGQGVFTGELFF. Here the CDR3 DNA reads TGTGCCTGGGGACAGGGGGTATTCACCGGGGAGCTGTTTTTT.